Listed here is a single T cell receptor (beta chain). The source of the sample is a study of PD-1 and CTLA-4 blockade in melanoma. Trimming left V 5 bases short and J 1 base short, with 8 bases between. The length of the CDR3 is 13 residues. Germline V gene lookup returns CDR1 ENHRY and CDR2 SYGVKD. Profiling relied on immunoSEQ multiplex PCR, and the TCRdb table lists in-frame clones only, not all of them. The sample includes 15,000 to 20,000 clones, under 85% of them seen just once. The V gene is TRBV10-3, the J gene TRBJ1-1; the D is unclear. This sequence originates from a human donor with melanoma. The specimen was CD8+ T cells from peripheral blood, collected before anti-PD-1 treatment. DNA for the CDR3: TGTGCCATCAGTAACAGCCAGAACACTGAAGCTTTCTTT. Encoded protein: CAISNSQNTEAFF.